This TCR beta chain was sequenced for a study of long-term antiretroviral therapy in people with HIV. General study results and limits: Diversity measured after ART increased yet remained under transplant donor controls. Someone took the blood between the mid-2000s and the late 2010s, maybe while older ART regimens were in use.

Without exception, participants with HIV were treated in the United States. The CDR3 has 16 amino acids. Per germline, CDR1 KGHSH and CDR2 LQKENI. With 2 bases clipped from V and 7 bases from J, the junction kept 8 bases outside the gene matches. Sequencing relied on immunoSEQ assay v3.0, run at survey level. A target of about 35,000-55,000 T-cell genomes per sample was set for sequencing. Libraries were prepared by immunoSEQ multiplex PCR; TCRdb keeps only in-frame clonotypes and omits some of them. The table has 25,000 to 30,000 clones, approximately 80% seen once. Worth noting for this clone: Its antigen is as yet unknown.

This receptor was taken from a middle-aged man with HIV. V and J are TRBV18 and TRBJ1-6; 7 nucleotides match TRBD1. Specimen: unsorted PBMCs, collected 3 years after starting antiretroviral therapy. Written as DNA, the CDR3 is TGTGCCAGCTCACCATTGACAGGGACAGTAAATTCACCCCTCCACTTT. This encodes CASSPLTGTVNSPLHF.